These 21 T cell receptor beta chains came from one sample sequenced in a study of somatic mutations in cytotoxic T cells in rheumatoid arthritis. The repertoire was sequenced with immunoSEQ multiplex PCR; TCRdb's copy has only in-frame clones and lacks some. The data hold fewer than 30,000 clones, with about four fifths observed a single time. The specimen was CD8+ T cells sorted from blood. Receptor source: a man aged 45-65 years in good health.

This clone appeared once. The rearrangement links TRBV11-2 to TRBJ2-4, with D possibly being TRBD1 (6 bases). The CDR3 spans 15 residues. Trimming took off 2 bases at V and 4 bases at J, with 12 bases between the two ends. Germline-derived CDR1 and CDR2 are SGHAT and FQNNGV. The chain's CDR3 is CASSLSPDRKNIQYF. Here the CDR3 DNA reads TGTGCCAGCAGCTTATCCCCGGACAGAAAAAACATTCAGTACTTC.

The chain couples TRBV13 to TRBJ1-5; the D gene is possibly TRBD1 (6 bases). This CDR3 is 14 amino acids long. Trimming took off 4 bases at V and 10 bases at J, with 17 bases between the two ends. Per the germline V gene, CDR1 is PRHDT and CDR2 is FYEKMQ (reference sequence). The CDR3: CASSSRGAQEPQHF. The CDR3 DNA reads TGTGCCAGCAGCTCACGGGGGGCCCAAGAACCCCAGCATTTT.

The chain combines TRBV15 with TRBJ1-5; a possible D gene is TRBD1 (5 bases). CDR3 length: 14 residues. V lost 5 bases and J lost 2, with 10 bases in between. The germline V gene encodes CDR1 LNHNV and CDR2 YYDKDF (reference sequence). CDR3 in amino acids: CATSLARGNQPQHF. The DNA for the CDR3 is TGTGCCACCAGCTTAGCCAGGGGCAATCAGCCCCAGCATTTT.

The chain couples TRBV6-5 to TRBJ1-3; D not certain. From germline, CDR1 is MNHEY and CDR2 SVGAGI. Deletions cut 3 bases from V and 4 bases from J, with 4 bases between. This CDR3 has 12 amino acids. CDR3 DNA: TGTGCCAGCAGTTATGAGGGAAACACCATATATTTT. Translated: CASSYEGNTIYF.

The chain uses TRBV4-1 and TRBJ1-1; the D is unclear. V was cut by 0 bases and J by 6 bases, with 5 bases left in between. This CDR3 has 12 amino acids. The germline V gene encodes CDR1 MGHRA and CDR2 YSYEKL. The CDR3 coding sequence is TGCGCCAGCAGCCAAGAGGGCTCTGAAGCTTTCTTT. Translated: CASSQEGSEAFF.

J is TRBJ2-7 and V is TRBV11-2; 8 bases are shared with TRBD2. With 5 bases clipped from V and 7 bases from J, the junction kept 10 bases outside the gene matches. Germline V gene data show CDR1 as SGHAT and CDR2 as FQNNGV. This CDR3 is 14 amino acids long. CDR3 nucleotides: TGTGCCAGCAGCCCCGCAGCGGGAGATTGGGAGCAGTACTTC. The encoded protein is CASSPAAGDWEQYF.

The rearrangement joins TRBV4-2 to TRBJ2-7, with 8 positions matching TRBD2. V lost 0 bases to trimming and J lost 0 bases; unmatched junction nucleotides: 1. The germline V gene has CDR1 LGHNA and CDR2 YNFKEQ. The CDR3 consists of 15 residues. CDR3 sequence (DNA): TGTGCCAGCAGCCAAGATCTAGCGGGCTCCTACGAGCAGTACTTC. Translated: CASSQDLAGSYEQYF.

The J gene is TRBJ1-2, the V gene TRBV9; maybe TRBD1 (6 bases). CDR1 and CDR2 from the germline V gene are SGDLS and YYNGEE. Trimming stripped 5 bases from V and 3 bases from J, with 8 bases between. The CDR3 is 12 residues long. CDR3 sequence reads: CASRDRYYGYTF. CDR3 DNA sequence: TGTGCCAGCAGAGACAGGTACTATGGCTACACCTTC.

The genes are TRBV15 and TRBJ2-1; 7 bases are shared with TRBD2. The J segment lost 4 bases and the V segment lost 9 bases, leaving 12 bases of the junction unmatched. This CDR3 comprises 15 residues. CDR1 is LNHNV and CDR2 is YYDKDF in the germline V gene (reference sequence). CDR3 amino acids: CATAPLRGRYNEQFF. In DNA form, the CDR3 reads TGTGCCACTGCCCCTCTACGCGGGAGATACAATGAGCAGTTCTTC. Looking up the rest from reference TRBV15 and TRBJ2-1 gives the full variable domain: DAMVIQNPRYQVTQFGKPVTLSCSQTLNHNVMYWYQQKSSQAPKLLFHYYDKDFNNEADTPDNFQSRRPNTSFCFLDIRSPGLGDTAMYLCATAPLRGRYNEQFFGPGTRLTVL.

The chain combines TRBV7-9 with TRBJ2-1; weak D call: TRBD2 (6 bases). Germline values: CDR1 SEHNR, CDR2 FQNEAQ (reference sequence). CDR3 length equals 11 residues. V gave up 5 bases and J gave up 10 bases, with 9 bases separating them. In DNA form, the CDR3 reads TGTGCCAGCAGCCCCAGCGGGGAGCAGTTCTTC. It encodes CASSPSGEQFF.

V gene TRBV2 combines with J gene TRBJ2-7; tentative D call: TRBD2 (6 bases). From germline, CDR1 is SNHLY and CDR2 FYNNEI. Between the trimmed V and J ends, which lost 5 bases and 0 bases, there was a span of 17 bases. CDR3 size: 16 residues. CDR3: CASSFLLSGSSYEQYF. CDR3 DNA sequence: TGTGCCAGCAGTTTTTTGCTTAGCGGAAGCTCCTACGAGCAGTACTTC.

The chain combines TRBV5-8 with TRBJ2-7; maybe TRBD1 (6 bases). The CDR3 covers 13 residues. The V and J ends lost 2 bases and 2 bases respectively, with 8 bases between them. Looked up from germline, CDR1 is SGHTS and CDR2 is YDEGEE. Written as DNA, the CDR3 is TGTGCCAGCAGCTTAAGGACAGCCTACGAGCAGTACTTC. It encodes CASSLRTAYEQYF.

This clone is a singleton in its sample. The chain joins TRBV27 to TRBJ2-4; 8 bases align to TRBD1. Germline assignment: CDR1 MNHEY and CDR2 SMNVEV (reference sequence). After removal of 7 bases from V and 0 bases from J, the junction contained 17 bases not matched to a gene. The CDR3 covers 19 residues. Here the CDR3 DNA reads TGTGCCAGCACCCCAGGACAGGGAAATGTGGAGAGAGCCAAAAACATTCAGTACTTC. Translation: CASTPGQGNVERAKNIQYF.

The chain uses TRBV6-4 and TRBJ2-7; TRBD2 matches 14 bases. This CDR3 spans 13 amino acids. V was clipped by 6 bases and J by 7 bases; unmatched bases: 2. Germline CDR1 MRHNA, CDR2 SNTAGT. The CDR3, as DNA: TGTGCCAGCAGGACTAGCGGGAGGGAAGAGCAGTACTTC. Encoded protein: CASRTSGREEQYF.

The chain links TRBV5-1 to TRBJ1-1, with D unresolved. The CDR3 spans 13 residues. Trimming stripped 0 bases from V and 7 bases from J, with 10 bases between. CDR1 and CDR2 (germline): SGHRS, YFSETQ. The CDR3 DNA sequence: TGCGCCAGCAGCTTGGCGTCAGGATATGAAGCTTTCTTT. As protein: CASSLASGYEAFF. The whole variable domain, filled in from reference TRBV5-1 and TRBJ1-1, reads KAGVTQTPRYLIKTRGQQVTLSCSPISGHRSVSWYQQTPGQGLQFLFEYFSETQRNKGNFPGRFSGRQFSNSRSEMNVSTLELGDSALYLCASSLASGYEAFFGQGTRLTVV.

V usage is TRBV29-1 and J usage is TRBJ2-7; D gene unclear. The length of the CDR3 is 14 residues. V was clipped by 4 bases and J by 2 bases, with 15 bases between them. Germline CDR1 and CDR2: SQVTM and ANQGSEA. CDR3 coding DNA: TGCAGCGTTGGAAGGGCAGAGAAAACCTACGAGCAGTACTTC. This codes for CSVGRAEKTYEQYF.

In this sample, this clone turned up a few times. The V gene is TRBV6-5, the J gene TRBJ2-7; 10 nucleotides line up with TRBD1. The CDR3 is 14 amino acids. Losses at the gene ends were 6 bases for V and 5 bases for J; bases not matched to a gene: 7. Germline V gives CDR1 MNHEY, CDR2 SVGAGI. CDR3: CASRPGQGTHEQYF. The CDR3 DNA is TGTGCCAGCAGGCCGGGACAGGGGACCCACGAGCAGTACTTC.

The chain is built from TRBV14 and TRBJ2-1, with unresolved D. The CDR3 runs 12 residues. Germline assignment: CDR1 SGHDN and CDR2 FVKESK. The ends were cut back, 2 bases at V and 8 bases at J, with 7 bases in the middle. The CDR3 nucleotides are TGTGCCAGCAGCCAACTTTGGCATGAGCAGTTCTTC. Translation: CASSQLWHEQFF.

The V and J genes are TRBV2 and TRBJ1-6; D might be TRBD1 (6 bases). The CDR3 is made up of 12 amino acids. CDR1 is SNHLY, CDR2 FYNNEI, per germline. V lost 4 bases to trimming and J lost 10 bases, with 8 bases between them. This chain's CDR3 is CASSATGSPLHF. DNA for the CDR3: TGTGCCAGCAGTGCAACAGGGTCACCCCTCCACTTT.

The table lists this clone with a few counts. The chain is built from TRBV25-1 and TRBJ2-7, with D unresolved. The CDR3 consists of 11 residues. Trimming removed 0 bases from V and 6 bases from J, with 3 bases in between. Germline loops: CDR1 MGHDK, CDR2 SYGVNS. CDR3 amino acids: CASSEYGEQYF. The CDR3 DNA reads TGTGCCAGCAGTGAATACGGCGAGCAGTACTTC.

This clone was counted once. The rearrangement joins TRBV6-5 to TRBJ1-1; 7 bases match TRBD1. The germline gives CDR1 MNHEY, CDR2 SVGAGI. J gave up 5 bases and V 0 bases, and 0 bases lay outside the gene matches. The CDR3 sequence is 13 residues long. The CDR3 DNA reads TGTGCCAGCAGTTACTCGACAGGGACTGAAGCTTTCTTT. Its protein is CASSYSTGTEAFF.